The 3 T cell receptor beta chains in this list originate from one sample, sequenced in a study of preoperative IRX-2 immunotherapy in early breast cancer. Treatment given: preoperative locoregional IRX-2 cytokine immunotherapy. The protocol was immunoSEQ multiplex PCR, while the TCRdb copy is restricted to in-frame clones and leaves out a portion. The sample shows around 62,000 clones, 94% of them seen only once. This specimen was collected from a patient treated with IRX-2 immunotherapy. These receptors all come from a human donor with breast cancer.

The genes are TRBV6-5 and TRBJ1-6, with unresolved D. Trimming took off 2 bases at V and 3 bases at J, with 8 bases between the two ends. CDR3 size: 15 residues. The V gene's germline CDR1 is MNHEY and CDR2 SVGAGI. CDR3 in amino acids: CASSYDRFYNSPLHF. DNA for the CDR3: TGTGCCAGCAGTTACGACCGCTTCTATAATTCACCCCTCCACTTT.

The CDR3 DNA follows: TGTGCCAGTAGCTCGGAGGGACTTTCCTACGAGCAGTACTTC. Amino acid sequence: CASSSEGLSYEQYF. The chain combines TRBV19 with TRBJ2-7, with D perhaps matching TRBD2 (6 bases). Per the germline V gene, CDR1 is LNHDA and CDR2 is SQIVND (reference sequence). Trimming left V 6 bases short and J 1 base short, with 13 bases between. The CDR3 loop spans 14 amino acids.

The chain employs TRBV19 and TRBJ2-2; D might be TRBD1 (6 bases). Per the germline V gene, CDR1 is LNHDA and CDR2 is SQIVND (reference sequence). This CDR3 is 14 amino acids long. V was trimmed by 5 bases and J by 6 bases, leaving 13 bases between them. In nucleotides, the CDR3 is TGTGCCAGTAGTGTTCAGGGGATGGCCGGGGAGCTGTTTTTT. Protein: CASSVQGMAGELFF.